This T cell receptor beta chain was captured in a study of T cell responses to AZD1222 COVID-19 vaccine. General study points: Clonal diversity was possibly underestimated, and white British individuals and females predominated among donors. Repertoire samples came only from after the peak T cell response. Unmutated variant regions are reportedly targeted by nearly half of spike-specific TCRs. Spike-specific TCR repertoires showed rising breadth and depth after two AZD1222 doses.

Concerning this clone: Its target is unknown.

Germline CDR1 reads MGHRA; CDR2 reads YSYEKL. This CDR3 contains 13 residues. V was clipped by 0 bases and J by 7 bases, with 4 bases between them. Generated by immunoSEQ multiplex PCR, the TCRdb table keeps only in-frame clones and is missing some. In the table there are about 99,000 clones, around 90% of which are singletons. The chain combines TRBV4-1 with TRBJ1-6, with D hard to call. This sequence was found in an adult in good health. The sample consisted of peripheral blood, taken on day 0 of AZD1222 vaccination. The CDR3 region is CASSQDRNSPLHF. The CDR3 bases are TGCGCCAGCAGCCAAGATAGAAATTCACCCCTCCACTTT.